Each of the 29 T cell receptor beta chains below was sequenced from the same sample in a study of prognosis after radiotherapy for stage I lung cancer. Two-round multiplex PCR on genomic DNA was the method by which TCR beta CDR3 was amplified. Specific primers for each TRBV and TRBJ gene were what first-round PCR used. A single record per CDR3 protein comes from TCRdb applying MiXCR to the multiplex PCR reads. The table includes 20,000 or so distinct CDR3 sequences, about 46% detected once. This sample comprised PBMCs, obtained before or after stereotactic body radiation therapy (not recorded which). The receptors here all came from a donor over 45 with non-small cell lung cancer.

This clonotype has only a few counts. CDR3 DNA sequence: TGTGCCAGCTCACCACCGGGACTAGCGGGAGGGTCGTATACGCAGTATTTT. Amino acids: CASSPPGLAGGSYTQYF. The rearrangement links TRBV18 to TRBJ2-3, with 16 bases fitting TRBD2. Losses at the gene ends were 0 bases for V and 7 bases for J; bases not matched to a gene: 4. This CDR3 has 17 residues. From germline, CDR1 is KGHSH and CDR2 LQKENI.

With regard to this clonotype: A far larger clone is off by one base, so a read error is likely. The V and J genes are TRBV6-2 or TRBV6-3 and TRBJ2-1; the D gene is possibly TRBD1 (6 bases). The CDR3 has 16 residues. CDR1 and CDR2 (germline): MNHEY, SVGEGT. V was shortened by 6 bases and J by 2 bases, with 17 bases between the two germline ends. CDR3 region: CASRALEGGTYNEQFF. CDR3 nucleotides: TGTGCCAGCAGGGCGTTAGAAGGGGGTACCTACAATGAGCAGTTCTTC.

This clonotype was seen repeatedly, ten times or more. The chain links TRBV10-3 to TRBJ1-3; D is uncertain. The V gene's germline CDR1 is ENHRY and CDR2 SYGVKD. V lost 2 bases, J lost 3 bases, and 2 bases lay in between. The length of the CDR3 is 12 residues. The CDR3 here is CAISESGNTIYF. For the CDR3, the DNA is TGTGCCATCAGTGAGAGTGGAAACACCATATATTTT.

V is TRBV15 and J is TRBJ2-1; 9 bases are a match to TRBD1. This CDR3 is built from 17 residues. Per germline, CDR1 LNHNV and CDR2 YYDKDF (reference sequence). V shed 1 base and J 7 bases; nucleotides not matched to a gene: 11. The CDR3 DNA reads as TGTGCCACCAGCAGAGGCGGCGGACAGGGGAGGAGGAATGAGCAGTTCTTC. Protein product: CATSRGGGQGRRNEQFF.

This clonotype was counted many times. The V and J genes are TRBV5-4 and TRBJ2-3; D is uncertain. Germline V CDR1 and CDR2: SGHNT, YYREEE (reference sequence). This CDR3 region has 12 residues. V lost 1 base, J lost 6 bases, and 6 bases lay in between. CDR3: CASSLMRDTQYF. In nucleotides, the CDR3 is TGTGCCAGCAGCTTGATGAGGGATACGCAGTATTTT.

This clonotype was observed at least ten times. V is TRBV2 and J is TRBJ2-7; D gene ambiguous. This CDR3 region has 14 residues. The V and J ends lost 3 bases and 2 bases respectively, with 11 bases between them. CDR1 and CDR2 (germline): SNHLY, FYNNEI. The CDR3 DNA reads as TGTGCCAGCAGTGATGGGCGGAACGCCTACGAGCAGTACTTC. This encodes CASSDGRNAYEQYF.

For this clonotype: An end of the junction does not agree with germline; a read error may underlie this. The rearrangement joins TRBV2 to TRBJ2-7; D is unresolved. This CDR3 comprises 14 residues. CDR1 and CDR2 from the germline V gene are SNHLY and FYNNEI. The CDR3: CASTFLPVLYEQYF. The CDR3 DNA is TGTGCTAGCACCTTCCTCCCTGTACTTTACGAGCAGTACTTC.

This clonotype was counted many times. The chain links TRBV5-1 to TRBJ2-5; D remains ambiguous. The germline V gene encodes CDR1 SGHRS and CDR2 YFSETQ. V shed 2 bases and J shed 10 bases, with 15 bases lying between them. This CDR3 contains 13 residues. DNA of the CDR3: TGCGCCAGCAGCTTTATTATGTTTGAGGACCAGTACTTC. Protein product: CASSFIMFEDQYF. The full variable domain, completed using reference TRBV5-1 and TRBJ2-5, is KAGVTQTPRYLIKTRGQQVTLSCSPISGHRSVSWYQQTPGQGLQFLFEYFSETQRNKGNFPGRFSGRQFSNSRSEMNVSTLELGDSALYLCASSFIMFEDQYFGPGTRLLVL.

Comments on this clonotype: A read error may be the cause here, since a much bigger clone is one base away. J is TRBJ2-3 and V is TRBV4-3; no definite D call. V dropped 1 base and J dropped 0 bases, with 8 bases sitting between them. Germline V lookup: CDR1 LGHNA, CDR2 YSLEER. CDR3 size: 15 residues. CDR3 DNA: TGCGCCAGCAGCCAAGGCGTGTACAGCACAGATACGCAGTATTTT. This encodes CASSQGVYSTDTQYF.

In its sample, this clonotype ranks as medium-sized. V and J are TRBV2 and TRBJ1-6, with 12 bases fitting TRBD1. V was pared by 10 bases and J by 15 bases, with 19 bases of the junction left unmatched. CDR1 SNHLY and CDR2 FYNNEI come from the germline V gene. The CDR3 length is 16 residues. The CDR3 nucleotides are TGTGCCACCTCCCGGGACAGGGGGCGCTTGGGGGTTGACCTCCACTTT. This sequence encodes CATSRDRGRLGVDLHF.

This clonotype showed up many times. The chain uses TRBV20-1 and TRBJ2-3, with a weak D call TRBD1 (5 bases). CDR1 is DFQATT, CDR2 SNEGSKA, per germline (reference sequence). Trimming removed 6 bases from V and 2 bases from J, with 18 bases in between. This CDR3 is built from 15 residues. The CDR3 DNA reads TGCAGTGCCCGGAATCCCCAGGGAACCACAGATACGCAGTATTTT. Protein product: CSARNPQGTTDTQYF.

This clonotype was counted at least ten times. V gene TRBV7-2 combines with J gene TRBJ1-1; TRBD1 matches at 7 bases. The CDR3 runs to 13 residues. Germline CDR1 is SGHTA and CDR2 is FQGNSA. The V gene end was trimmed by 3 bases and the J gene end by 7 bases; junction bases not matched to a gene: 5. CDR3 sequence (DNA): TGTGCCAGCAGCTTCGGACAGGAAGTTGAAGCTTTCTTT. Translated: CASSFGQEVEAFF.

CDR3 coding DNA: TGTGCCAGCAGCTTGAGCGGGAACTCCTACGAGCAGTACTTC. Residues: CASSLSGNSYEQYF. V gene TRBV7-2 combines with J gene TRBJ2-7; 7 positions match TRBD2. The germline CDR1 and CDR2 sequences are SGHTA and FQGNSA. J lost 0 bases, V lost 3 bases, and 2 bases had no gene match. This CDR3 has 14 amino acids.

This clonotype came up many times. DNA of the CDR3: TGCAGTGCTATATCTAGCGGGAGCACAGATACGCAGTATTTT. Translating it yields CSAISSGSTDTQYF. The chain couples TRBV20-1 to TRBJ2-3; 8 bases align to TRBD2. V was pared by 4 bases and J by 0 bases, with 3 bases of the junction left unmatched. The germline CDR1 and CDR2 sequences are DFQATT and SNEGSKA (reference sequence). This CDR3 region has 14 residues.

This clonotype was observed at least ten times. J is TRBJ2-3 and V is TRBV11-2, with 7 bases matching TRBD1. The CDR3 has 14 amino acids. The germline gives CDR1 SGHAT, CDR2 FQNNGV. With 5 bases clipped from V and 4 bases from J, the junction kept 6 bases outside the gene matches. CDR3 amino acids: CASSQHRGPDTQYF. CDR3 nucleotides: TGTGCCAGCAGCCAACACAGGGGCCCAGATACGCAGTATTTT.

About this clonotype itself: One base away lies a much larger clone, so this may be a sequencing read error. The CDR3 loop is CAIKAPAQETQHF. CDR3 bases: TGTGCCATCAAGGCGCCAGCACAAGAGACCCAGCACTTC. The chain recombines TRBV10-3 with TRBJ2-5; D not resolved. The CDR3 is 13 residues long. Germline V gene sequence: CDR1 ENHRY, CDR2 SYGVKD.

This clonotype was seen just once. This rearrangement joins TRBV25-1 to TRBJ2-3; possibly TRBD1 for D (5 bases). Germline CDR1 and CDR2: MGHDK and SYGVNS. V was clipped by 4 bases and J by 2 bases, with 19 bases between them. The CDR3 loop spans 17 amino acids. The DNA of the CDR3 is TGTGCCAGCAGTGGATCAACCTCGAGACAGCCCACAGATACGCAGTATTTT. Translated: CASSGSTSRQPTDTQYF.

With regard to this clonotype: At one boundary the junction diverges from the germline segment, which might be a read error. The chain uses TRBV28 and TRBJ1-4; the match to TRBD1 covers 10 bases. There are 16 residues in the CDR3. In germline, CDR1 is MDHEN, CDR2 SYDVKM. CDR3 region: CASSPGSGTGDEKLFF. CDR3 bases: TGTGCCAGCAGTCCAGGCTCCGGGACAGGGGATGAAAAACTGTTTTTC.

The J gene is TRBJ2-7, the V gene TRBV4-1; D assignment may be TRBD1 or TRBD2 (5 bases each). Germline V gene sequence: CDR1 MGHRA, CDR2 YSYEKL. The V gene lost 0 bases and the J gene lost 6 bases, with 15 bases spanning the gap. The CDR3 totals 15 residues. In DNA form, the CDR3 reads TGCGCCAGCAGCCAAGATAGGGACCCGGCGCGCGAGCAGTACTTC. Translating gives CASSQDRDPAREQYF.

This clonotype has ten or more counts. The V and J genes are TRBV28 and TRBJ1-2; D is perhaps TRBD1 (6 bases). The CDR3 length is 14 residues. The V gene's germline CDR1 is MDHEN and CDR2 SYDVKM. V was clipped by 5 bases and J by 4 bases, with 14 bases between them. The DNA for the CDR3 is TGTGCCAGCAGTAGACTACAGGGACTCTATGGCTACACCTTC. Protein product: CASSRLQGLYGYTF.

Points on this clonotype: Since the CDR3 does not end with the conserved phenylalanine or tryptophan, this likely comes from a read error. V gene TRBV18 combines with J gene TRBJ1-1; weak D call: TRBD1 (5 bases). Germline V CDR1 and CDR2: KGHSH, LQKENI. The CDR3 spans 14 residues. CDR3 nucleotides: TGTTCCAGCTCTCAAGGGACGCCGAGGACTGAAGCTTTCCTT. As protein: CSSSQGTPRTEAFL.

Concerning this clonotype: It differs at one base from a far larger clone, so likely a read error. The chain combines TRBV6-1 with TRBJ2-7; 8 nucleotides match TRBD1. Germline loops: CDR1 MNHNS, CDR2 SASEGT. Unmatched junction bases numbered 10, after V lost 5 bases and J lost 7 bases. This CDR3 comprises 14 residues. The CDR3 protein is CASSFMTGEGEQYF. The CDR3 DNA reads TGTGCCAGCAGTTTCATGACAGGGGAAGGGGAGCAGTACTTC.

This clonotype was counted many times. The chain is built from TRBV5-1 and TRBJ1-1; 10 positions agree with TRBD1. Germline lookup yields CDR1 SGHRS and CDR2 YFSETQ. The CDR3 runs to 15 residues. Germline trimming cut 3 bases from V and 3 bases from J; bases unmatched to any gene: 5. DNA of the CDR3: TGCGCCAGCAGCTGGGGACAGGGGATAGACACTGAAGCTTTCTTT. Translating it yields CASSWGQGIDTEAFF.

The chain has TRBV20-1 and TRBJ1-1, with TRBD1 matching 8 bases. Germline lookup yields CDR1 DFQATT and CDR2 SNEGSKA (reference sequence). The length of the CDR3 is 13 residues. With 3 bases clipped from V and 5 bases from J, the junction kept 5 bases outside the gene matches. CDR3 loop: CSASQGAQTEAFF. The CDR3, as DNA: TGCAGTGCTAGTCAGGGGGCGCAAACTGAAGCTTTCTTT.

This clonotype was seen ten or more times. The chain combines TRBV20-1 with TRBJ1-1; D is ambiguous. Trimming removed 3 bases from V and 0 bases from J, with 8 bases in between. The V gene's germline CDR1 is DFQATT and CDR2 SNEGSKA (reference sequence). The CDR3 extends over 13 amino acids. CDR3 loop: CSARSEMNTEAFF. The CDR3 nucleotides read TGCAGTGCTAGGTCTGAGATGAACACTGAAGCTTTCTTT.

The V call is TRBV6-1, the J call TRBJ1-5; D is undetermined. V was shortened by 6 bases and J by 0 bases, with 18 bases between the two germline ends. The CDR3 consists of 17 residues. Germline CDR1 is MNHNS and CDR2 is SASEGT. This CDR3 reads CASSPGLGPYSNQPQHF. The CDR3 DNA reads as TGTGCCAGCAGCCCCGGTCTTGGCCCCTATAGCAATCAGCCCCAGCATTTT.

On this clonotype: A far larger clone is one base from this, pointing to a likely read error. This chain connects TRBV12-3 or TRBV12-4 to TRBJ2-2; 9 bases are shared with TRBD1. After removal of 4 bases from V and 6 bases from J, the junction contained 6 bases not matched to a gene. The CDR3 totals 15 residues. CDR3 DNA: TGTGCCAGCAGTTCCTCTGGACAGGGGTCCGGGGAGCTGTTTTTT. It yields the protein CASSSSGQGSGELFF.

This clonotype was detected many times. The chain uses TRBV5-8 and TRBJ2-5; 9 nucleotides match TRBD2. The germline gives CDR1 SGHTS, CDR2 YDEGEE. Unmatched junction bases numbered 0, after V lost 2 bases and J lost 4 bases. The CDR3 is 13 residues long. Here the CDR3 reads CASSLLAGETQYF. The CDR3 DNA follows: TGTGCCAGCAGCTTACTAGCGGGAGAGACCCAGTACTTC.

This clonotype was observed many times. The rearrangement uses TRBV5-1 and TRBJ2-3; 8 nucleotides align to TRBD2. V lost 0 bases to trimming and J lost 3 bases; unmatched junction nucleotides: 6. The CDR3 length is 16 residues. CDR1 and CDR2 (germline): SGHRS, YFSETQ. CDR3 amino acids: CASSLVGGGLTDTQYF. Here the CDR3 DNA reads TGCGCCAGCAGCTTGGTCGGCGGGGGGTTGACAGATACGCAGTATTTT.